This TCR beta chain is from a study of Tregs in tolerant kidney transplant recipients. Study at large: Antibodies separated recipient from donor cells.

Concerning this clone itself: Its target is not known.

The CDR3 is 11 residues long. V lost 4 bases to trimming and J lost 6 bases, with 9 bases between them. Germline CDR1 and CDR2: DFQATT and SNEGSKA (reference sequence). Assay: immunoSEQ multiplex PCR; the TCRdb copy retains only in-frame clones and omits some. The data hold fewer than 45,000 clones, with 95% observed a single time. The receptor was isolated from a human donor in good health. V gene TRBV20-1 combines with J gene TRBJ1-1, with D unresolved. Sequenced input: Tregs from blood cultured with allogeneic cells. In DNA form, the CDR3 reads TGCAGTGCTAATTGGGTCCCTGAAGCTTTCTTT. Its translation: CSANWVPEAFF.